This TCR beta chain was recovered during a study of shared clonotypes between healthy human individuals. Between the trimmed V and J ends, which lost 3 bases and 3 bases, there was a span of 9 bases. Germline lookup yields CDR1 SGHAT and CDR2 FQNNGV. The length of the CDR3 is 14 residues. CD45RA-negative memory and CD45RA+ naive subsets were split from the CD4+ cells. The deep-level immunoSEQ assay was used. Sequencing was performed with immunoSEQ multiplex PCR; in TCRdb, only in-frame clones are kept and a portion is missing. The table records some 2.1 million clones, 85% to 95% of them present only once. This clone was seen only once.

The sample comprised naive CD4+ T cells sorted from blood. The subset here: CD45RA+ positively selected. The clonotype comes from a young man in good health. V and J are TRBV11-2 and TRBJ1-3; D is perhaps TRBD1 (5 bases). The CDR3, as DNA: TGTGCCAGCAGCTTGACAGTTAATGGAAACACCATATATTTT. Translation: CASSLTVNGNTIYF.